The 17 T cell receptor beta chains below were found in one sample sequenced in a study of blood T cells in healthy people across ages. With a J-beta primer mix and a sample-barcoded 5' primer, a second PCR ran roughly 6 to 12 cycles. Via MiXCR, TCRdb re-called the 5' RACE reads, giving one row per CDR3 protein. This sample has 800,000 or so distinct CDR3 sequences, with less than 60% found just once. The sequencing input was blood. Receptor source: an older man in good health.

This clonotype was found a few times. The chain joins TRBV5-5 to TRBJ2-2; 7 bases are shared with TRBD1. V dropped 4 bases and J dropped 7; count of bases not matched to a gene: 10. In germline, CDR1 is SGHKS, CDR2 YYEKEE (reference sequence). The CDR3 totals 15 residues. The CDR3 DNA follows: TGTGCCAGCAGCGCCCTGGGGCAGGGGGACGGGGAGCTGTTTTTT. This codes for CASSALGQGDGELFF.

The rearrangement joins TRBV7-8 to TRBJ2-7, with TRBD2 as a possible D gene (5 bases). Per germline, CDR1 SGHVS and CDR2 FQNEAQ. Trimming took off 4 bases at V and 6 bases at J, with 22 bases between the two ends. CDR3 length: 16 residues. The CDR3 is CASSSWERVESGEQYF. The CDR3 region has the DNA TGTGCCAGCAGCTCCTGGGAGAGGGTAGAATCTGGCGAGCAGTACTTC. The full variable domain, rest sourced from reference TRBV7-8 and TRBJ2-7, is GAGVSQSPRYKVAKRGQDVALRCDPISGHVSLFWYQQALGQGPEFLTYFQNEAQLDKSGLPSDRFFAERPEGSVSTLKIQRTQQEDSAVYLCASSSWERVESGEQYFGPGTRLTVT.

This clonotype was recorded a few times. The gene calls are TRBV20-1 and TRBJ2-1, with 11 bases fitting TRBD2. The V gene's germline CDR1 is DFQATT and CDR2 SNEGSKA (reference sequence). The V and J ends lost 0 bases and 0 bases, in that order; junction bases with no gene match: 1. There are 16 residues in the CDR3. DNA of the CDR3: TGCAGTGCTAGAGAGACTAGCGGGGCCTCCTACAATGAGCAGTTCTTC. Translation: CSARETSGASYNEQFF.

The sample holds a few counts of this clonotype. The chain has TRBV6-2 or TRBV6-3 and TRBJ2-3; the D is unclear. Between the trimmed V and J ends, which lost 6 bases and 5 bases, there was a span of 12 bases. Germline CDR1 MNHEY, CDR2 SVGEGT. The CDR3 totals 13 residues. Here the CDR3 reads CASRDWSGDTQYF. CDR3 bases: TGTGCCAGCAGGGATTGGTCTGGAGATACGCAGTATTTT.

The chain joins TRBV2 to TRBJ2-7; 8 bases match TRBD1. This CDR3 comprises 12 residues. Unmatched junction bases numbered 2, after V lost 8 bases and J lost 2 bases. The germline gives CDR1 SNHLY, CDR2 FYNNEI. This CDR3 reads CASDRGTYEQYF. The CDR3 bases are TGTGCCAGCGACAGGGGAACCTACGAGCAGTACTTC.

The chain joins TRBV12-3 or TRBV12-4 to TRBJ2-6; the D call may be TRBD1 or TRBD2 (5 bases each). The ends were cut back, 2 bases at V and 2 bases at J, with 16 bases in the middle. The CDR3 sequence is 18 residues long. CDR3 region: CASSLSTEGPAGANVLTF. The DNA for the CDR3 is TGTGCCAGCAGTTTATCGACTGAGGGGCCGGCTGGGGCCAACGTCCTGACTTTC.

This chain connects TRBV6-5 to TRBJ2-5; 10 bases agree with TRBD1. Germline V gene sequence: CDR1 MNHEY, CDR2 SVGAGI. CDR3 length: 15 residues. With V trimmed by 5 bases and J by 13 bases, 16 bases remained unmatched. As DNA, the CDR3 is TGTGCCAGCAGTCCCTCGGGACAGGGGTTGCACGAGCGGTACTTC. Protein sequence: CASSPSGQGLHERYF.

The gene calls are TRBV25-1 and TRBJ2-7; 10 nucleotides align to TRBD1. The CDR3 runs to 15 residues. In germline, CDR1 is MGHDK, CDR2 SYGVNS. Unmatched junction bases numbered 6, after V lost 3 bases and J lost 4 bases. CDR3 amino acids: CASSEPGTGAYEQYF. Here the CDR3 DNA reads TGTGCCAGCAGTGAGCCCGGGACAGGGGCGTACGAGCAGTACTTC.

CDR3 bases: TGTGCCAGCAGTCGACCGGGACAGGGTTACGAAGCTTTCTTT. Its translation: CASSRPGQGYEAFF. This chain links TRBV12-3 or TRBV12-4 with TRBJ1-1; TRBD1 agrees at 9 bases. Losses at the gene ends were 5 bases for V and 8 bases for J; bases not matched to a gene: 9. The CDR3 is 14 amino acids.

This clonotype was counted only a few times. The chain has TRBV30 and TRBJ2-1; the match to TRBD2 covers 8 bases. CDR1 GTSNPN and CDR2 SVGIG come from the germline V gene (reference sequence). The length of the CDR3 is 14 residues. The V segment lost 2 bases and the J segment 7 bases; nucleotides outside the gene matches: 7. The CDR3 coding sequence is TGTGCCTGGAGTAAGGGATCTAGCGGGAATGAGCAGTTCTTC. This encodes CAWSKGSSGNEQFF.

V and J are TRBV24-1 and TRBJ2-5; D is unclear. Germline CDR1 and CDR2: KGHDR and SFDVKD. CDR3 length: 13 amino acids. Trimming removed 4 bases from V and 5 bases from J, with 10 bases in between. The CDR3 loop is CATSDYPRETQYF. Here the CDR3 DNA reads TGTGCCACCAGTGACTACCCGAGGGAGACCCAGTACTTC.

The chain links TRBV15 to TRBJ2-5; the match to TRBD1 covers 7 bases. This CDR3 contains 14 residues. The germline gives CDR1 LNHNV, CDR2 YYDKDF (reference sequence). The V and J ends lost 3 bases and 1 base, in that order; junction bases with no gene match: 2. CDR3 region: CATSRGQSQETQYF. DNA for the CDR3: TGTGCCACCAGCAGGGGACAGAGCCAAGAGACCCAGTACTTC.

In its sample, this clonotype was seen a few times. The V and J genes are TRBV6-5 and TRBJ2-7, with D unresolved. CDR3 length equals 13 residues. Germline loops: CDR1 MNHEY, CDR2 SVGAGI. Trimming took 6 bases from V and 0 from J, leaving 9 bases between them. The CDR3 nucleotides are TGTGCCAGCAGCCCCAACCTCTCCTACGAGCAGTACTTC. Its translation: CASSPNLSYEQYF.

The genes are TRBV28 and TRBJ2-3; D not certain. Trimming took off 1 base at V and 0 bases at J, with 14 bases between the two ends. The CDR3 is 17 residues long. Germline assignment: CDR1 MDHEN and CDR2 SYDVKM. The CDR3 DNA reads TGTGCCAGCAGTTTATTCTTCGCTGCATCTAGCACAGATACGCAGTATTTT. Protein sequence: CASSLFFAASSTDTQYF. The variable domain in full, completed from reference TRBV28 and TRBJ2-3, reads DVKVTQSSRYLVKRTGEKVFLECVQDMDHENMFWYRQDPGLGLRLIYFSYDVKMKEKGDIPEGYSVSREKKERFSLILESASTNQTSMYLCASSLFFAASSTDTQYFGPGTRLTVL.

A word on this clonotype: The junction differs from germline at one of its ends, possibly a read error. The chain couples TRBV7-9 to TRBJ1-5, with D possibly TRBD1 on 6 matching bases. In germline, CDR1 is SEHNR, CDR2 FQNEAQ (reference sequence). The CDR3 totals 14 residues. DNA of the CDR3: TGTGCCAGCAGCTTCCAGGGGAGCAATCAGCCCCGGCATTTT. Its translation: CASSFQGSNQPRHF.

This sequence joins TRBV20-1 and TRBJ2-1, with D perhaps given as TRBD1 or TRBD2 (6 bases each). The DNA end is more similar to TRBJ2-7, so the J call may be wrong. Germline lookup yields CDR1 DFQATT and CDR2 SNEGSKA (reference sequence). The CDR3 is 14 residues long. The CDR3 protein is CSQGTGGSYNEQYF. The CDR3 DNA sequence: TGCAGTCAAGGGACTGGGGGCTCCTACAATGAGCAGTACTTC.

The sample holds a few counts of this clonotype. The gene calls are TRBV5-1 and TRBJ2-7; tentatively, D is TRBD1 (6 bases). The CDR3 runs 13 residues. V was trimmed by 1 base and J by 7 bases, leaving 12 bases between them. Germline CDR1 reads SGHRS; CDR2 reads YFSETQ. CDR3 loop: CASSLQGYNEQYF. CDR3 nucleotides: TGCGCCAGCAGCTTGCAGGGGTACAATGAGCAGTACTTC.